A selection of T cell receptor beta chains follows, all from one sample in a study of T-cell memory formation after mild COVID-19. TCRdb used MiXCR to reprocess the 5' RACE reads, holding one entry per CDR3 protein. This sample has some 340,000 distinct CDR3 sequences, with 10% to 15% found just once. The sample was PBMCs or a T cell subset sorted from them (not recorded which). Receptor source: a man younger than 30 who had mild COVID-19 (a few samples of this study predate the infection). Cell type and time point are not known. CDR3s leave out the opening cysteine and the closing phenylalanine or tryptophan. A clone size is listed for some rows: how often the clone was seen (once, few, many), or a class if it is expanded.

size: -
V: TRBV29-1
J: TRBJ2-1
CDR3: SVEGPRSPSYNEQF

size: few
V: TRBV5-1
J: TRBJ1-2
CDR3: ASSTGGDSYT

size: -
V: TRBV24-1
J: TRBJ1-5
CDR3: ATSDTKTGANQPQH

size: -
V: TRBV2
J: TRBJ1-1
CDR3: ASSEQGASNTEAF

size: many
V: TRBV6-5
J: TRBJ1-1
CDR3: ASSYGQGVGNTEAF

size: -
V: TRBV28
J: TRBJ1-4
CDR3: ASSTDRPRFELF

size: -
V: TRBV6-2/TRBV6-3
J: TRBJ1-2
CDR3: ASSYHGTDPNYGYT

size: -
V: TRBV5-6
J: TRBJ1-2
CDR3: ASSGIHGYT

size: -
V: TRBV20-1
J: TRBJ1-5
CDR3: SASKDSFNQPQH

size: many
V: TRBV7-9
J: TRBJ1-6
CDR3: ASSSQGVDSPLH

size: many
V: TRBV12-3/TRBV12-4
J: TRBJ1-6
CDR3: ASSFLDANSPLH

size: -
V: TRBV20-1
J: TRBJ2-5
CDR3: SALQGAETQY

size: many
V: TRBV5-1
J: TRBJ2-1
CDR3: ASSPGTNSYNEQF

size: once
V: TRBV5-1
J: TRBJ2-3
CDR3: ASSLVLTGGGDTQY

size: many
V: TRBV20-1
J: TRBJ2-3
CDR3: SAREWTITDTQY

size: few
V: TRBV5-1
J: TRBJ2-3
CDR3: ASSSSTRKY

size: many
V: TRBV18
J: TRBJ1-2
CDR3: ASSRTGGDGYT

size: few
V: TRBV2
J: TRBJ2-7
CDR3: ASSGSETGTGYFGEQY

size: -
V: TRBV11-2
J: TRBJ2-1
CDR3: ASSAGLYNEQF

size: few
V: TRBV14
J: TRBJ1-3
CDR3: ASSPTGNGNTIY

size: few
V: TRBV4-3
J: TRBJ2-1
CDR3: ASGGGKGARYNEQF

size: -
V: TRBV9
J: TRBJ1-4
CDR3: ASSPPLGANEKLF

size: -
V: TRBV11-2
J: TRBJ2-1
CDR3: ASSFPLGQSADNEQF

size: -
V: TRBV5-1
J: TRBJ1-2
CDR3: ASSLGTGSDGYT

size: few
V: TRBV7-2
J: TRBJ1-1
CDR3: ASRLRTGNTEAF

size: -
V: TRBV7-9
J: TRBJ2-1
CDR3: ASSQGLYNEQF

size: few
V: TRBV18
J: TRBJ2-5
CDR3: ASSPGAGKETQY

size: few
V: TRBV6-6
J: TRBJ2-7
CDR3: ASSYRTGSYEQY

size: few
V: TRBV6-5
J: TRBJ2-1
CDR3: ASRSPGQGTF

size: few
V: TRBV9
J: TRBJ1-6
CDR3: ASSLTFLVRENSPLH

size: few
V: TRBV28
J: TRBJ1-1
CDR3: ASNPQGTEAF

size: -
V: TRBV7-3
J: TRBJ1-6
CDR3: ASSTGTGEPLH

size: few
V: TRBV7-6
J: TRBJ1-1
CDR3: ASSWDGLNTEAF

size: -
V: TRBV7-9
J: TRBJ2-3
CDR3: ASSLAGPLVGTQY

size: -
V: TRBV12-3/TRBV12-4
J: TRBJ2-5
CDR3: ASSQQAGGDSVETQY

size: few
V: TRBV7-2
J: TRBJ2-5
CDR3: ASRRLAIGETQY

size: -
V: TRBV7-9
J: TRBJ2-3
CDR3: ASSLAQGPDTQY

size: -
V: TRBV3-1
J: TRBJ2-5
CDR3: ASSRRTVKETQY

size: -
V: TRBV7-2
J: TRBJ1-6
CDR3: APRGSYNSPLH

size: few
V: TRBV4-1
J: TRBJ2-5
CDR3: ASSQGPETGGETQY

size: few
V: TRBV29-1
J: TRBJ2-1
CDR3: SVAYNEQF

size: few
V: TRBV6-5
J: TRBJ2-7
CDR3: ASSYEAGGYEQY

size: few
V: TRBV7-6
J: TRBJ2-1
CDR3: ASSLVVSKLGEQF

size: few
V: TRBV5-1
J: TRBJ2-2
CDR3: ASSGTGDGELF

size: few
V: TRBV7-2
J: TRBJ2-5
CDR3: ASRRLAGGQETQY

size: few
V: TRBV9
J: TRBJ1-2
CDR3: ASSPEGSALGSSYT

size: few
V: TRBV6-2/TRBV6-3
J: TRBJ2-5
CDR3: ATQMGGAETQY

size: few
V: TRBV5-1
J: TRBJ2-3
CDR3: ASSFGTFTDTQY

size: many
V: TRBV20-1
J: TRBJ1-4
CDR3: SAPTHSVSNEKLF

size: few
V: TRBV7-9
J: TRBJ1-1
CDR3: ASELGHADTEAF